One sample yielded the 6 T cell receptor beta chains listed below, sequenced in a study of CD8 T cells in Susac syndrome. An amount of RNA that ranged from about 0.45 to 1 ug was reverse transcribed with random hexamers. TCRdb re-analysed the immunoSEQ multiplex PCR reads in MiXCR, keeping a single row per CDR3 protein. The table lists nearly 200,000 distinct CDR3 sequences, about 95% of them singletons, with roughly 0.088% in the top ten. The sample was CD4+ T cells from PBMCs. Receptors were obtained from a human donor with multiple sclerosis.

This sequence joins TRBV29-1 and TRBJ2-3; 11 nucleotides align to TRBD2. The length of the CDR3 is 12 residues. The germline V gene has CDR1 SQVTM and CDR2 ANQGSEA. The CDR3 spells CSGTSGTDTQYF. CDR3 sequence (DNA): TGCTCCGGGACTAGCGGTACAGATACGCAGTATTTT.

This sequence joins TRBV18 and TRBJ2-1, with 7 bases identical to TRBD2. The V and J ends lost 3 bases and 4 bases, in that order; junction bases with no gene match: 9. Germline-derived CDR1 and CDR2 are KGHSH and LQKENI. The CDR3 runs to 16 residues. The CDR3, as DNA: TGTGCCAGCTCACCCCGGGAGAGCGGGAATTACAATGAGCAGTTCTTC. Residues: CASSPRESGNYNEQFF.

This chain connects TRBV20-1 to TRBJ1-2, with TRBD1 matching over 7 bases. Germline-derived CDR1 and CDR2 are DFQATT and SNEGSKA (reference sequence). V was pared by 4 bases and J by 8 bases, with 16 bases of the junction left unmatched. CDR3 length equals 15 residues. The DNA of the CDR3 is TGCAGTGCTACCGGGACAGCTCTAGCTGCGGGCGGCTACACCTTC. Translation gives CSATGTALAAGGYTF.

DNA for the CDR3: TGCAGTGCTAATGGGCTAAGCTCCTACAATGAGCAGTTCTTC. This sequence encodes CSANGLSSYNEQFF. The rearrangement joins TRBV20-1 to TRBJ2-1; D gene unclear. The CDR3 consists of 14 residues. Germline V gives CDR1 DFQATT, CDR2 SNEGSKA (reference sequence). Trimming left V 4 bases short and J 0 bases short, with 10 bases between.

This sequence joins TRBV3-1 and TRBJ2-5; D is undetermined. The V gene's germline CDR1 is LGHDT and CDR2 YNNKEL (reference sequence). The germline V and J ends were trimmed by 8 bases and 0 bases, with 10 bases remaining between them. The CDR3 is 13 amino acids. CDR3 sequence (DNA): TGTGCCAGCGGCCGGATGTACCAAGAGACCCAGTACTTC. Translating gives CASGRMYQETQYF.

This chain links TRBV3-1 with TRBJ2-6; D gene unclear. Trimming stripped 3 bases from V and 1 base from J, with 10 bases between. Germline-derived CDR1 and CDR2 are LGHDT and YNNKEL (reference sequence). This CDR3 has 16 residues. The CDR3 DNA is TGTGCCAGCAGCCAGAATGGAGCTTCTGGGGCCAACGTCCTGACTTTC. Translated: CASSQNGASGANVLTF. Based on the CDR3 plus reference TRBV3-1 and TRBJ2-6, the full variable domain is DTAVSQTPKYLVTQMGNDKSIKCEQNLGHDTMYWYKQDSKKFLKIMFSYNNKELIINETVPNRFSPKSPDKAHLNLHINSLELGDSAVYFCASSQNGASGANVLTFGAGSRLTVL.